Listed below are T cell receptor beta chains from one sample, sequenced in a study of blood T cell repertoires in COVID-19. Method: immunoSEQ multiplex PCR; TCRdb's copy keeps in-frame clones and lacks some. The sample lists about 250,000 clones, roughly 80% occurring once. Sequenced sample: peripheral blood. The receptors derive from an older woman with active or convalescent COVID-19. Both conserved end residues are part of each CDR3. A D gene is named only where the DNA matches it firmly.

CDR3aa: CASSERLAGGYEQYF; v_gene: TRBV10-2; d_gene: TRBD2
CDR3aa: CASSLGGRPSTDTQYF; v_gene: TRBV5-1; d_gene: TRBD2
CDR3aa: CASRPGGFTEAFF; v_gene: TRBV12-3/TRBV12-4; d_gene: -
CDR3aa: CASSVVGGGQQETQYF; v_gene: TRBV9; d_gene: TRBD2
CDR3aa: CASSRSEGSGELFF; v_gene: TRBV3-1/TRBV3-2; d_gene: -
CDR3aa: CASNLQGYSNQPQHF; v_gene: TRBV23-1; d_gene: TRBD1
CDR3aa: CASSLGTLAGVQETQYF; v_gene: TRBV7-9; d_gene: TRBD2
CDR3aa: CASSIGQFGYTEAFF; v_gene: TRBV19; d_gene: -
CDR3aa: CASSFLAEETQYF; v_gene: TRBV3-1/TRBV3-2; d_gene: -
CDR3aa: CASSFSSFNTGELFF; v_gene: TRBV5-1; d_gene: -
CDR3aa: CASSRQGFTGELFF; v_gene: TRBV6-6; d_gene: TRBD1
CDR3aa: CASSPPGTVNTGELFF; v_gene: TRBV7-9; d_gene: TRBD1
CDR3aa: CASSYAAEREKLFF; v_gene: TRBV6-5; d_gene: -
CDR3aa: CASKSAGQDNQPQHF; v_gene: TRBV19; d_gene: TRBD1
CDR3aa: CATSDPRGAGDEQFF; v_gene: TRBV24-1; d_gene: -
CDR3aa: CAWNSGVAGFTGELFF; v_gene: TRBV30; d_gene: TRBD2
CDR3aa: CASSSDRSSYNSPLHF; v_gene: TRBV6-2/TRBV6-3; d_gene: -
CDR3aa: CASSWDPGTGAYNEQFF; v_gene: TRBV5-1; d_gene: TRBD1
CDR3aa: CASSVGQGSGYTF; v_gene: TRBV6-4; d_gene: TRBD1
CDR3aa: CATSQGWNQPQHF; v_gene: TRBV24-1; d_gene: -
CDR3aa: CASSEPLRGATQETQYF; v_gene: TRBV6-1; d_gene: -
CDR3aa: CASSLGTGGSETQYF; v_gene: TRBV5-4; d_gene: TRBD1
CDR3aa: CAISGGTSERNTGELFF; v_gene: TRBV10-3; d_gene: TRBD2
CDR3aa: CASSLTSGNDEQYF; v_gene: TRBV5-1; d_gene: TRBD2
CDR3aa: CASSFPLAGVHNEQFF; v_gene: TRBV7-8; d_gene: TRBD2
CDR3aa: CASQKPGDSYEQYF; v_gene: TRBV6-5; d_gene: -